This T cell receptor (beta chain) was profiled in a study of shared clonotypes between healthy human individuals. Study context: Ranging from 18 to 49 in age, donors were a couple of women and a few men. Study results and limitations: Incompleteness in sorted-subset sequencing, despite large depth, was shown by rarefaction.

Only in-frame clones appear in the TCRdb table, and some are missing; sequencing was by immunoSEQ multiplex PCR. Here the sample spans under 1,100,000 clones, 78% being singletons. This CDR3 has 15 amino acids. The germline V gene encodes CDR1 ENHRY and CDR2 SYGVKD. Trimming took off 6 bases at V and 4 bases at J, with 15 bases between the two ends. The table lists this clone with many counts. Antigen specificity is unknown. The chain couples TRBV10-3 to TRBJ2-2; the D is unclear. The TCR was taken from a man between 18 and 29 years old in good health. Some clones in this sample may be carry-over from other donors' samples. The source material was memory CD4+ T cells from PBMCs. Noted subset: CD45RA-negative fraction. The chain's CDR3 is CAIRDGQVFTGELFF. The CDR3 DNA reads as TGTGCCATCAGGGACGGGCAGGTATTCACCGGGGAGCTGTTTTTT.